The 30 T cell receptor beta chains reported below all come from one sample, sequenced in a study of blood T cell repertoires in COVID-19 (TCRdb year 2020). Library prep was done by the immunoSEQ multiplex PCR assay. This is the immuneACCESS table as TCRdb keeps it, with only in-frame sequences that have V and J called. A part of the clones is gone; compared with another copy, unresolved V genes explain less than half, and the rest is unexplained. Across this sample there are 130,000 or so clones, with 87% seen only once. Jointly, the top ten make up under 2.5% of the sample. The sample taken for sequencing was peripheral blood. These TCRs come from a man in his fifties with active COVID-19.

The rearrangement uses TRBV7-3 and TRBJ1-6; D gene ambiguous. V lost 3 bases, J lost 9 bases, and 9 bases lay in between. Germline CDR1 and CDR2: SGHTA and FQGTGA. This CDR3 spans 13 amino acids. CDR3 region: CASSFSPGSPLHF. In nucleotides, the CDR3 is TGTGCCAGCAGCTTCAGTCCGGGTTCACCCCTCCACTTT.

The chain recombines TRBV7-9 with TRBJ2-1; 13 bases line up with TRBD2. The CDR3 sequence is 19 residues long. J was trimmed by 3 bases and V by 6 bases; bases with no gene match: 14. The germline CDR1 and CDR2 sequences are SEHNR and FQNEAQ (reference sequence). Here the CDR3 reads CASSSRRTSGGVGYNEQFF. The CDR3 DNA sequence: TGTGCCAGCAGTTCGCGTAGGACTAGCGGGGGTGTGGGCTACAATGAGCAGTTCTTC.

This chain's CDR3 is CASSLDGAMNTEAFF. The CDR3 DNA reads as TGTGCCAGCAGCTTAGATGGGGCCATGAACACTGAAGCTTTCTTT. The V call is TRBV7-2, the J call TRBJ1-1; tentatively, D is TRBD1 (5 bases). Deletions cut 1 base from V and 0 bases from J, with 9 bases between. The CDR3 has 15 residues. Germline CDR1 SGHTA, CDR2 FQGNSA.

The gene calls are TRBV30 and TRBJ1-1, with 7 bases matching TRBD1. CDR3 length equals 14 residues. Germline V gene lookup returns CDR1 GTSNPN and CDR2 SVGIG (reference sequence). The CDR3 DNA reads TGTGTCCCCCCGGCCGGGACAGCAAACACTGAAGCTTTCTTT. Residues: CVPPAGTANTEAFF.

This rearrangement joins TRBV4-2 to TRBJ1-6; D is unclear. The CDR3 has 15 residues. Trimming shortened V by 2 bases and J by 10 bases, and 15 bases separated the two germline ends. Germline loops: CDR1 LGHNA, CDR2 YNFKEQ. For the CDR3, the DNA is TGTGCCAGCAGCCAATTTGGGCAATCAAGATCACCCCTCCACTTT. Translation: CASSQFGQSRSPLHF.

V usage is TRBV2 and J usage is TRBJ1-1; D is ambiguous. Trimming left V 10 bases short and J 1 base short, with 10 bases between. The germline gives CDR1 SNHLY, CDR2 FYNNEI. There are 12 residues in the CDR3. Here the CDR3 DNA reads TGTGCCACCATACTTAGGAACACTGAAGCTTTCTTT. Protein product: CATILRNTEAFF.

The chain is built from TRBV11-2 and TRBJ2-2, with 8 bases matching TRBD2. The V gene's germline CDR1 is SGHAT and CDR2 FQNNGV. The ends lost 3 bases at V and 5 bases at J; junction bases unmatched: 5. This CDR3 has 15 amino acids. CDR3 nucleotide sequence: TGTGCCAGCAGCTTCCTGGCGGGAGGAACCGGGGAGCTGTTTTTT. Protein product: CASSFLAGGTGELFF.

This chain connects TRBV18 to TRBJ1-1; the D gene is possibly TRBD1 (5 bases). The germline V gene encodes CDR1 KGHSH and CDR2 LQKENI. The CDR3 is 16 amino acids. The ends were cut back, 0 bases at V and 3 bases at J, with 14 bases in the middle. CDR3 region: CASSPPGRGRDTEAFF. The DNA of the CDR3 is TGTGCCAGCTCACCACCTGGGCGGGGCAGGGACACTGAAGCTTTCTTT.

This clone has only one observation. The chain combines TRBV30 with TRBJ2-2, with TRBD1 matching 10 bases. Trimming took 5 bases from V and 7 from J; bases not matched to a gene: 1. There are 12 residues in the CDR3. Germline V gene data show CDR1 as GTSNPN and CDR2 as SVGIG (reference sequence). CDR3 coding DNA: TGTGCCTGGGGACAGGGGGTCGGGGAGCTGTTTTTT. Amino acid sequence: CAWGQGVGELFF.

The J gene is TRBJ1-6, the V gene TRBV11-1; tentatively, D is TRBD1 (5 bases). Trimming shortened V by 4 bases and J by 10 bases, and 14 bases separated the two germline ends. Germline loops: CDR1 SGHAT, CDR2 FQDESV (reference sequence). This CDR3 is 14 amino acids long. In DNA, the CDR3 is TGTGCCAGCAGCTCGGGACTGGATGGATCACCCCTCCACTTT. Protein: CASSSGLDGSPLHF.

The chain is built from TRBV18 and TRBJ2-7; tentative D call: TRBD2 (5 bases). The CDR3 has 12 residues. In germline, CDR1 is KGHSH, CDR2 LQKENI. Between the trimmed V and J ends, which lost 0 bases and 5 bases, there was a span of 5 bases. The chain's CDR3 is CASSPPRDEQYF. CDR3 nucleotide sequence: TGTGCCAGCTCACCACCGAGGGACGAGCAGTACTTC.

The rearrangement uses TRBV27 and TRBJ1-5; D uncertain. This CDR3 comprises 13 residues. The germline V gene encodes CDR1 MNHEY and CDR2 SMNVEV (reference sequence). V lost 4 bases, J lost 9 bases, and 13 bases lay in between. CDR3 protein: CASSYSPLWPQHF. In DNA, the CDR3 is TGTGCCAGCAGTTACAGCCCCTTGTGGCCCCAGCATTTT.

This clone was picked up a small number of times. The V gene is TRBV11-2, the J gene TRBJ1-1, with TRBD1 as a possible D gene (6 bases). Trimming removed 5 bases from V and 0 bases from J, with 16 bases in between. The CDR3 is 16 residues long. Germline CDR1 reads SGHAT; CDR2 reads FQNNGV. In DNA, the CDR3 is TGTGCCAGCAGCCCATCTTTAGGACAGTTGAACACTGAAGCTTTCTTT. Translated, it gives CASSPSLGQLNTEAFF.

This CDR3 reads CASSSGGWGYTF. In DNA, the CDR3 is TGTGCCAGCAGCTCCGGGGGTTGGGGCTACACCTTC. This chain links TRBV7-9 with TRBJ1-2; tentative D call: TRBD1 (5 bases). Trimming left V 4 bases short and J 8 bases short, with 11 bases between. This CDR3 is built from 12 residues. The germline V gene encodes CDR1 SEHNR and CDR2 FQNEAQ (reference sequence).

A remark on this clone: This sample also contains other DNA sequences that code for the same CDR3. The rearrangement links TRBV12-3 or TRBV12-4 to TRBJ2-5; D remains ambiguous. The CDR3 has 11 amino acids. The V end was cut by 4 bases, the J end by 4 bases, with 4 bases between. CDR3 nucleotide sequence: TGTGCCAGCAGTTACAGAGAGACCCAGTACTTC. Translated, it gives CASSYRETQYF.

The chain carries TRBV6-6 and TRBJ2-6; D gene unclear. Germline V lookup: CDR1 MNHNY, CDR2 SVGAGI (reference sequence). The CDR3 consists of 13 residues. V was cut by 7 bases and J by 0 bases, with 4 bases left in between. The CDR3 DNA follows: TGTGCCAGCACTACCTCTGGGGCCAACGTCCTGACTTTC. Translating gives CASTTSGANVLTF.

The chain carries TRBV19 and TRBJ2-4, with 10 nucleotides matching TRBD2. With 5 bases clipped from V and 0 bases from J, the junction kept 13 bases outside the gene matches. CDR3 length: 19 residues. In germline, CDR1 is LNHDA, CDR2 SQIVND (reference sequence). The CDR3 sequence is CASSLRLLTSGLAKNIQYF. DNA for the CDR3: TGTGCCAGTAGTTTACGACTTTTGACTAGCGGGTTAGCCAAAAACATTCAGTACTTC.

The J gene is TRBJ2-2, the V gene TRBV10-3; D ambiguous. The V gene lost 10 bases and the J gene lost 2 bases, with 8 bases spanning the gap. The CDR3 consists of 12 residues. Germline loops: CDR1 ENHRY, CDR2 SYGVKD. The CDR3 nucleotides read TGTGCCACAATGAGAAACACCGGGGAGCTGTTTTTT. The encoded protein is CATMRNTGELFF.

This clone was counted a few times. This chain connects TRBV27 to TRBJ2-7; D remains unclear. From germline, CDR1 is MNHEY and CDR2 SMNVEV (reference sequence). V was shortened by 5 bases and J by 4 bases, with 6 bases between the two germline ends. This CDR3 contains 11 residues. Here the CDR3 reads CASSQLYEQYF. In nucleotides, the CDR3 is TGTGCCAGCAGTCAACTTTACGAGCAGTACTTC.

The rearrangement uses TRBV9 and TRBJ1-2; D gene uncertain. Trimming left V 2 bases short and J 3 bases short, with 11 bases between. The CDR3 spans 14 residues. Germline V gene data show CDR1 as SGDLS and CDR2 as YYNGEE. CDR3 in DNA: TGTGCCAGCAGCGTTGGGTTAGCTGACTATGGCTACACCTTC. Protein product: CASSVGLADYGYTF.

The chain has TRBV11-2 and TRBJ2-7; D is perhaps TRBD1 (6 bases). Germline V gene lookup returns CDR1 SGHAT and CDR2 FQNNGV. Deletions cut 0 bases from V and 0 bases from J, with 21 bases between. The CDR3 contains 19 residues. The CDR3 protein is CASSLDMHQGTPSSYEQYF. The DNA for the CDR3 is TGTGCCAGCAGCTTAGACATGCACCAGGGGACACCCTCCTCCTACGAGCAGTACTTC.

The chain carries TRBV6-5 and TRBJ2-5; D may be TRBD2 (5 bases). The length of the CDR3 is 15 residues. CDR1 and CDR2 (germline): MNHEY, SVGAGI. Between the trimmed V and J ends, which lost 6 bases and 5 bases, there was a span of 19 bases. Here the CDR3 DNA reads TGTGCCAGCAGCCTCCTCCGGGGAGCCGGGGAGACCCAGTACTTC. Translated, it gives CASSLLRGAGETQYF.

This rearrangement joins TRBV6-5 to TRBJ1-1; TRBD1 aligns across 9 bases. This CDR3 has 13 residues. With 8 bases clipped from V and 4 bases from J, the junction kept 5 bases outside the gene matches. Germline V gene data show CDR1 as MNHEY and CDR2 as SVGAGI. The CDR3 DNA is TGTGCCAGCCGTACAGGGGGCGTCACTGAAGCTTTCTTT. Translated: CASRTGGVTEAFF.

V is TRBV5-4 and J is TRBJ2-1; 10 bases line up with TRBD1. The ends lost 4 bases at V and 7 bases at J; junction bases unmatched: 5. This CDR3 is built from 14 residues. Germline V CDR1 and CDR2: SGHNT, YYREEE (reference sequence). CDR3 DNA: TGTGCCAGCAGCGGGACAGGGGAGTCTAATGAGCAGTTCTTC. Its translation is CASSGTGESNEQFF.

The chain couples TRBV7-2 to TRBJ2-2; no reliable D call. This CDR3 spans 12 amino acids. Between the trimmed V and J ends, which lost 3 bases and 4 bases, there was a span of 3 bases. Germline CDR1 and CDR2: SGHTA and FQGNSA. CDR3 loop: CASSLATGELFF. The CDR3 coding sequence is TGTGCCAGCAGCTTGGCCACCGGGGAGCTGTTTTTT.

The V gene is TRBV27, the J gene TRBJ2-7; 11 bases align to TRBD2. The junction had 11 bases not matched to a gene; V was cut back by 8 bases and J by 2 bases. This CDR3 is 16 amino acids long. Germline-derived CDR1 and CDR2 are MNHEY and SMNVEV (reference sequence). CDR3 sequence: CASLTWGTSGTYEQYF. CDR3 nucleotides: TGTGCCAGCCTTACCTGGGGGACTAGCGGAACCTACGAGCAGTACTTC.

DNA for the CDR3: TGTGCCAGTAGTATAGCCTCAGGGGGCTTGGAGACCCAGTACTTC. Translating it yields CASSIASGGLETQYF. This chain joins TRBV19 and TRBJ2-5, with 8 bases identical to TRBD1. Germline V gene data show CDR1 as LNHDA and CDR2 as SQIVND (reference sequence). The CDR3 is 15 residues long. After removal of 1 base from V and 5 bases from J, the junction contained 6 bases not matched to a gene.

The chain joins TRBV19 to TRBJ1-6; 7 bases match TRBD1. The CDR3 spans 13 residues. V shed 8 bases, J shed 9 bases, and the junction held 7 bases outside the gene matches. Germline V CDR1 and CDR2: LNHDA, SQIVND (reference sequence). The CDR3 DNA reads TGTGCCAGTGGCACAGGGGCGCGTTCACCCCTCCACTTT. Its translation: CASGTGARSPLHF.

The chain is built from TRBV9 and TRBJ2-5; 8 positions agree with TRBD2. This CDR3 is 15 amino acids long. Germline lookup yields CDR1 SGDLS and CDR2 YYNGEE. Unmatched junction bases numbered 3, after V lost 0 bases and J lost 2 bases. The CDR3 DNA is TGTGCCAGCAGCGTAGTAGCGGGGCCACAAGAGACCCAGTACTTC. Protein product: CASSVVAGPQETQYF.

This sequence joins TRBV6-6 and TRBJ1-5; a weak D match, TRBD1 (6 bases). The V end was cut by 8 bases, the J end by 4 bases, with 15 bases between. Germline values: CDR1 MNHNY, CDR2 SVGAGI (reference sequence). The CDR3 covers 14 residues. CDR3 DNA: TGTGCCAGCCGAACAGGGTCCGGGAATCAGCCCCAGCATTTT. Its protein is CASRTGSGNQPQHF.